This T cell receptor beta chain was recorded in a study of blood T cell repertoires in COVID-19. The wider study: T cells, B-cell-depleted T cells, or PBMCs supplied cDNA or gDNA.

The CDR3 covers 14 residues. The germline CDR1 and CDR2 sequences are MNHEY and SVGAGI. V was clipped by 6 bases and J by 2 bases, with 13 bases between them. The table came from immunoSEQ multiplex PCR; TCRdb's copy has only in-frame clones and leaves some out. The sample has about 170,000 clones; approximately 80% are singletons. In this sample, this clone turned up once. The sample comprised peripheral blood. The sequence came from a woman in her forties with COVID-19, enrolled during active disease. This sequence joins TRBV6-5 and TRBJ1-1; a weak D match, TRBD1 (6 bases). The CDR3 loop is CASRGTPKNTEAFF. The CDR3 DNA is TGTGCCAGCAGGGGGACACCTAAAAACACTGAAGCTTTCTTT.